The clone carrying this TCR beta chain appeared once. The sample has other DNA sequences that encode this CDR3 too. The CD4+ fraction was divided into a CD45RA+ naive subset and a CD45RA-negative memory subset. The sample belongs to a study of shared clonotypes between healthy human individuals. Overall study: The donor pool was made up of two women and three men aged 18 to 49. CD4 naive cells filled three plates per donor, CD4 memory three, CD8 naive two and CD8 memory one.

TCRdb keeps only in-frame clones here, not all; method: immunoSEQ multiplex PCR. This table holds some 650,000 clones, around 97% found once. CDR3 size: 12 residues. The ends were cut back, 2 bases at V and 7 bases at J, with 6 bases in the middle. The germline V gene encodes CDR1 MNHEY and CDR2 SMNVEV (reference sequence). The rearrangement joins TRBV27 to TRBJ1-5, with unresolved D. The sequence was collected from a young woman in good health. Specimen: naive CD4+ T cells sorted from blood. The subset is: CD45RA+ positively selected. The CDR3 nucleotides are TGTGCCAGCAGTTTAGTGGGACAGCCCCAGCATTTT. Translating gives CASSLVGQPQHF.